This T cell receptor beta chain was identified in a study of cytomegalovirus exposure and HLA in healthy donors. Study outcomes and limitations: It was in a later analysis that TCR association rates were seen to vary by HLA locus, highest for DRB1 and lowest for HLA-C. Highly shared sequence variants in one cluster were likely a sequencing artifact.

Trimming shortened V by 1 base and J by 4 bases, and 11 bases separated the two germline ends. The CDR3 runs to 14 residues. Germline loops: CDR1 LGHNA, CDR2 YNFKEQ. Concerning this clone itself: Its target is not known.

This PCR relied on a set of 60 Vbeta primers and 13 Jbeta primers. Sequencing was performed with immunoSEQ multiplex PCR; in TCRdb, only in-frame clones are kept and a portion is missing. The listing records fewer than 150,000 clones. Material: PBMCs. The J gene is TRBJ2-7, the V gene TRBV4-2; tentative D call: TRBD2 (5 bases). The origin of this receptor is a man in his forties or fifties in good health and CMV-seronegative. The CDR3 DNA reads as TGTGCCAGCAGCCAAGTCCTAGCTGGTTACGAGCAGTACTTC. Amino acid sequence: CASSQVLAGYEQYF.